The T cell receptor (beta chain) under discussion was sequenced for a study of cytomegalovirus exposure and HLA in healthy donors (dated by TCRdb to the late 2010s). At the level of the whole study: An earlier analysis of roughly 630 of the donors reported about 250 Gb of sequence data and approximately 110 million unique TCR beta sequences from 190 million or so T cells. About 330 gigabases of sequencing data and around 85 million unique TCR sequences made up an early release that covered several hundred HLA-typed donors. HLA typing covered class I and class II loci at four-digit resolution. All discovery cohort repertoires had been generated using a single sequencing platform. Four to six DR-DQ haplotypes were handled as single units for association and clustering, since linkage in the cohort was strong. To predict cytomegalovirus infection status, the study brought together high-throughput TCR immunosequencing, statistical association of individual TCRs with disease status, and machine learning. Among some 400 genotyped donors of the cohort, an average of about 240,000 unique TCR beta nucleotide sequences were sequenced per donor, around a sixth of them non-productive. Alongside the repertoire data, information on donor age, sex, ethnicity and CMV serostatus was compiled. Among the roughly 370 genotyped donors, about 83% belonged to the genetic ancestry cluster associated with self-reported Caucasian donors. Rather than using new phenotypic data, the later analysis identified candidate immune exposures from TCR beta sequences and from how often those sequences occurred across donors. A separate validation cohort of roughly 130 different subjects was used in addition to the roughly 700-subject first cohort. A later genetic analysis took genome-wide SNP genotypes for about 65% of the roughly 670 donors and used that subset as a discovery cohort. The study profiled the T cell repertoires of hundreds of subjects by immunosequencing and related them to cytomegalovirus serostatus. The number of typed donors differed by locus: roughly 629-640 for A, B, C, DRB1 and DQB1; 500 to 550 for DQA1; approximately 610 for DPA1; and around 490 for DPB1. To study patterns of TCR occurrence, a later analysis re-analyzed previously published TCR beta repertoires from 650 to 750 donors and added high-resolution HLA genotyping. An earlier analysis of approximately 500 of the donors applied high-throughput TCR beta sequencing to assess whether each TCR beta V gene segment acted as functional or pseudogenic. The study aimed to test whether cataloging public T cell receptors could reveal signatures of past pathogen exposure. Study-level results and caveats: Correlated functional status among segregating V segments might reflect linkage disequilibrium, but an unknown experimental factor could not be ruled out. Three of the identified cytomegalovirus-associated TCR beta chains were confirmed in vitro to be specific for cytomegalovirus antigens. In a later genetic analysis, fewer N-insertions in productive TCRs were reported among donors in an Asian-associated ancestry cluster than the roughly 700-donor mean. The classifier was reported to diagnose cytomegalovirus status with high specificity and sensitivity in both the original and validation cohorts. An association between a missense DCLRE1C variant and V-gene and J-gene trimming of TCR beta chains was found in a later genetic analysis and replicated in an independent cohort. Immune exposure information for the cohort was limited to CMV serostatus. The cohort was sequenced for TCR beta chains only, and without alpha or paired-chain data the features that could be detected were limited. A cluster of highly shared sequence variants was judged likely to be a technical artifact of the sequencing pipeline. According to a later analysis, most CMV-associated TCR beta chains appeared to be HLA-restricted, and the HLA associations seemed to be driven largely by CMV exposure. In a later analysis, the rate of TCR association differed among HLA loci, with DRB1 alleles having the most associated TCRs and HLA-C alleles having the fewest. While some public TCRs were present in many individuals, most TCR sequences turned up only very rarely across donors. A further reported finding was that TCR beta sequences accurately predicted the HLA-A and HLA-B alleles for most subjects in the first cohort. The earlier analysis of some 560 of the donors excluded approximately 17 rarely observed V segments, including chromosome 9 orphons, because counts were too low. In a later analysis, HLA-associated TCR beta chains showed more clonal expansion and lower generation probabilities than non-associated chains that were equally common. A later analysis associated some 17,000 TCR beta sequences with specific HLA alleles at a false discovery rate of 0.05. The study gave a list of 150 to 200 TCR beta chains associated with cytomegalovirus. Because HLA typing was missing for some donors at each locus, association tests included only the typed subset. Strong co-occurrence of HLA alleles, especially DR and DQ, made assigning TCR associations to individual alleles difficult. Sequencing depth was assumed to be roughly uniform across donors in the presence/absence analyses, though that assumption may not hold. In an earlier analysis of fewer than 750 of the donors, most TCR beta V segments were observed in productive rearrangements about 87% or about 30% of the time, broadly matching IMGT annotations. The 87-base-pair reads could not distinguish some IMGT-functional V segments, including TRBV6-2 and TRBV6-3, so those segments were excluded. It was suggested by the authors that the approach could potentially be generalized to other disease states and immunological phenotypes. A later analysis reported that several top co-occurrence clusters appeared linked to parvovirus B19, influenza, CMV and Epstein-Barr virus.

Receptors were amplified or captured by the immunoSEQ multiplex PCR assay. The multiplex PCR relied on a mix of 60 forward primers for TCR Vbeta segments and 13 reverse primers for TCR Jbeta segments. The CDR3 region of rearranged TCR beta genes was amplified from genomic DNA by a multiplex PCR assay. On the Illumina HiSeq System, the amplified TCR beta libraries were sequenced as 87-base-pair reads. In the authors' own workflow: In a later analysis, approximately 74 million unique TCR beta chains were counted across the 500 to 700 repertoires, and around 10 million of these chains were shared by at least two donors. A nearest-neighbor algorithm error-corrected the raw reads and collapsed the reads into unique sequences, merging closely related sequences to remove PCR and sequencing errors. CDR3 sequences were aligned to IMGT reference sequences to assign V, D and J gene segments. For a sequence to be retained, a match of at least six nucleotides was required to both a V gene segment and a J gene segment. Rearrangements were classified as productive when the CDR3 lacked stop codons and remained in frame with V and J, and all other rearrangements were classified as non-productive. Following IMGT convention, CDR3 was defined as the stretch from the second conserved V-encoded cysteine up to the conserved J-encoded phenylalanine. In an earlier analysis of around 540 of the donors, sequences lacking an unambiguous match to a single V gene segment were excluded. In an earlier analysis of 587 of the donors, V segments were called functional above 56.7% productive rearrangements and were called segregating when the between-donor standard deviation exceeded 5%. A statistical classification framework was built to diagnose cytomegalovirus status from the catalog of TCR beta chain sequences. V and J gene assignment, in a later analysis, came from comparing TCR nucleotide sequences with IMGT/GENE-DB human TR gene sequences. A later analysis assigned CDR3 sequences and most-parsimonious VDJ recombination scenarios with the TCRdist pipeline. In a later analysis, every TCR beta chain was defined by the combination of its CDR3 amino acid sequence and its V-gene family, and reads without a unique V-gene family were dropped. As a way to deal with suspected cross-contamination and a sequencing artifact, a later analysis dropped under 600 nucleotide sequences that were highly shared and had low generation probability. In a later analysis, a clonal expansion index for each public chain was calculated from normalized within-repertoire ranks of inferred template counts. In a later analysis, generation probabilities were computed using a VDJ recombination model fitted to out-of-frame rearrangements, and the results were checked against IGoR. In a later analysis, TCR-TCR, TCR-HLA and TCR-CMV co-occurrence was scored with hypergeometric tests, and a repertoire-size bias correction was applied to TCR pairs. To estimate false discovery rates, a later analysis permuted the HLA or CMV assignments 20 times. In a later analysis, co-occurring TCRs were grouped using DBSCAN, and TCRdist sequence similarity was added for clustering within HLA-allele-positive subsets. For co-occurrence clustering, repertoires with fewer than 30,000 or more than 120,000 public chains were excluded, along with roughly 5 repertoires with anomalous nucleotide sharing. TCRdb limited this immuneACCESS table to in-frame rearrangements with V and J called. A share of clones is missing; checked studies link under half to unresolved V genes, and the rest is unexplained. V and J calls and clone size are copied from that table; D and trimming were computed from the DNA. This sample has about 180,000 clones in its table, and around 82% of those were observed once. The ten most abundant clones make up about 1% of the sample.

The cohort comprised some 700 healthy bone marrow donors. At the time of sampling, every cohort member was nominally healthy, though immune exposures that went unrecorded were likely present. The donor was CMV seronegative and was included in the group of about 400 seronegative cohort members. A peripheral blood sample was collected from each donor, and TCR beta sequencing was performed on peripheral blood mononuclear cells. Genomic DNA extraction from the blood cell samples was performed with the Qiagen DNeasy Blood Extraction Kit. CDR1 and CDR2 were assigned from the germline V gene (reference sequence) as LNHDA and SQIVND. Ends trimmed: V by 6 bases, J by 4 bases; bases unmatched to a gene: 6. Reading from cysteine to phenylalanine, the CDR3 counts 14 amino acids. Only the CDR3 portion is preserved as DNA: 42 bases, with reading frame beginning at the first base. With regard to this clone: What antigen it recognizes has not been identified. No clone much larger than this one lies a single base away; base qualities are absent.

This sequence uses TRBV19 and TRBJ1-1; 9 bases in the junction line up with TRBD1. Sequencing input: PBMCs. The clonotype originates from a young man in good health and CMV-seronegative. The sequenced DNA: TGTGCCAGTAGGGGCGGACAGGGGCGCACTGAAGCTTTCTTT. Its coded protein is CASRGGQGRTEAFF.